Listed below are T cell receptor beta chains from one sample, sequenced in a study of spatial heterogeneity in lung cancer. TCRdb redid the calling of the 5' RACE reads with MiXCR, one entry per CDR3 protein. The table shows 85,000 to 100,000 distinct CDR3 sequences, with about an eighth occurring only once. The material was PBMCs, obtained at surgery. The receptors come from a male donor with early-stage non-small cell lung cancer. Both conserved end residues are trimmed from each CDR3. Size is omitted from some rows. Given values are once, few, many or a class for expanded clones.

ASSYSRDPTDTQY | 13 | TRBV7-2 | -
ARAREPNTGELF | 12 | TRBV9 | few
ASSTTGTGVSPLH | 13 | TRBV5-1 | -
ASSLTMAGGSGANVLT | 16 | TRBV7-8 | many
SVGGQQGEKLF | 11 | TRBV29-1 | few
ASSLGVDVFQETQY | 14 | TRBV5-1 | few
ASSAQEGNTQY | 11 | TRBV9 | many
ASTLKAWIYEQY | 12 | TRBV11-3 | -
ASSPTGQGALNYGYT | 15 | TRBV18 | many
ASSPRSGTDTQY | 12 | TRBV9 | -
ASSFGSRSYEQY | 12 | TRBV28 | few
ASSPWTEDNSPLH | 13 | TRBV3-1 | -
ASSLLGARARGTSGANVLT | 19 | TRBV11-1 | few